The 6 T cell receptor beta chains listed next were all sequenced from one sample in a study of T cells in Graves' hyperthyroidism and ophthalmopathy. Researchers took RNA transcripts and amplified the TCR beta CDR3 regions from them. A set of HTBI primers served as the primers for a first-round RT-PCR of the TCR CDR3. TCRdb reanalysed the multiplex PCR reads using MiXCR and keeps one entry per CDR3 protein. The sample lists 350,000 to 400,000 distinct CDR3 sequences, about 15% occurring once. Source material: blood. Every receptor here comes from a woman aged 25 to 45 with Graves' hyperthyroidism.

This clonotype was observed a few times. J is TRBJ1-4 and V is TRBV18; no definite D call. CDR3 length: 12 amino acids. The germline gives CDR1 KGHSH, CDR2 LQKENI. Trimming cost V 6 bases and J 8 bases, with 10 bases left between them. CDR3 loop: CASSNEGEKLFF. The CDR3 DNA sequence: TGTGCCAGCTCTAACGAGGGAGAAAAACTGTTTTTT. The full variable domain, in which reference TRBV18 and TRBJ1-4 provide the parts outside the CDR3, is NAGVMQNPRHLVRRRGQEARLRCSPMKGHSHVYWYRQLPEEGLKFMVYLQKENIIDESGMPKERFSAEFPKEGPSILRIQQVVRGDSAAYFCASSNEGEKLFFGSGTQLSVL.

Many counts were recorded for this clonotype. The rearrangement links TRBV3-1 to TRBJ1-2, with 7 bases fitting TRBD1. Germline-derived CDR1 and CDR2 are LGHDT and YNNKEL (reference sequence). The CDR3 is 16 residues long. Losses at the gene ends were 0 bases for V and 3 bases for J; bases not matched to a gene: 7. The DNA of the CDR3 is TGTGCCAGCAGCCAAGAACAGGGGAGGGTGGACTATGGCTACACCTTC. This encodes CASSQEQGRVDYGYTF.

The J gene is TRBJ2-6, the V gene TRBV10-3; D uncertain. The V end lost 0 bases, the J end lost 2 bases, and 8 bases lay between the germline ends. Germline V gives CDR1 ENHRY, CDR2 SYGVKD. This CDR3 has 16 residues. The CDR3 loop reads CAISESEVAGANVLTF. In DNA, the CDR3 is TGTGCCATCAGTGAGTCTGAGGTAGCTGGGGCCAACGTCCTGACTTTC.

This clonotype was seen ten or more times. V usage is TRBV11-2 and J usage is TRBJ2-5; TRBD1 matches at 8 bases. This CDR3 spans 16 amino acids. The germline V gene has CDR1 SGHAT and CDR2 FQNNGV. V was clipped by 1 base and J by 7 bases; unmatched bases: 11. In DNA form, the CDR3 reads TGTGCCAGCAGCTTAGTTCTCGGCAGGGGGCTCGTGACCCAGTACTTC. Its translation: CASSLVLGRGLVTQYF.

This chain connects TRBV19 to TRBJ2-5; TRBD2 matches at 8 bases. V trimming: 4 bases; J trimming: 2 bases; junction bases outside the gene matches: 9. The length of the CDR3 is 16 residues. CDR1 is LNHDA, CDR2 SQIVND, per germline (reference sequence). In DNA, the CDR3 is TGTGCCAGTAGTAAGACGGGCACTAGCGGACAAGAGACCCAGTACTTC. It is translated as CASSKTGTSGQETQYF.

This chain connects TRBV20-1 to TRBJ2-4, with a tentative D call TRBD1 (7 bases). Per the germline V gene, CDR1 is DFQATT and CDR2 is SNEGSKA (reference sequence). CDR3 length: 16 amino acids. Trimming cost V 5 bases and J 1 base, with 18 bases left between them. Here the CDR3 DNA reads TGCAGTGCTCAGGGGGTCCCGCGGGACGCCAAAAACATTCAGTACTTC. It translates to CSAQGVPRDAKNIQYF.